The table lists the clone carrying this TCR beta chain with many counts. Its antigen is as yet unknown. These data come from a study of Graves' ophthalmopathy and Graves' hyperthyroidism. At the level of the study: There was a collection of peripheral blood at initial diagnosis, before any treatment.

Study-wide findings and caveats: Progression of ophthalmopathy was predicted by the model with 60% to 71% sensitivity and roughly 73% specificity.

Ophthalmopathy was moderately-to-severely active, CAS at least 3, NOSPECS at least 4, lasting under 3 months. From RNA, the CDR3 regions of TCR beta chains were amplified and sequenced. Second-round multiplex PCR came after first-round RT-PCR with HTBI primers. Each CDR3 protein gets one entry after TCRdb re-called the multiplex PCR reads with MiXCR. The data hold about 700,000 distinct CDR3 sequences, with just over 40% observed a single time. Germline CDR1 and CDR2: LNHDA and SQIVND (reference sequence). V lost 5 bases and J lost 3, with 14 bases in between. The CDR3 runs to 14 residues. What was sequenced was peripheral blood. The sequence was collected from an adult man with Graves' ophthalmopathy. The rearrangement links TRBV19 to TRBJ2-7; D could derive from TRBD1 or TRBD2 (5 bases each). The DNA of the CDR3 is TGTGCCAGTAGTCCGACTAAAGGGGACTACGAGCAGTACTTC. As protein: CASSPTKGDYEQYF.